These T cell receptor beta chains were read from a single sample in a study of blood T cells in healthy people across ages. TCRdb called the 5' RACE reads again in MiXCR, with one record for every CDR3 protein. This sample has 600,000 or so distinct CDR3 sequences, with around 48% found just once. Sequenced: blood. The receptor source for this set is a man at least 80 years old in good health. The CDR3 runs from the conserved cysteine through the conserved F or W. D genes are given only for firm matches. Clone size appears in some rows only: once, few, many, or a class for an expanded clone.

many	TRBJ1-5	NA	TRBV6-5	CASNDQGQPQHF	TGTGCCAGCAATGACCAGGGTCAGCCCCAGCATTTT
many	TRBJ2-3	NA	TRBV7-2	CASSLIGNSYTDTQYF	TGTGCCAGCAGCTTAATCGGTAACAGCTACACAGATACGCAGTATTTT
NA	TRBJ2-5	TRBD2	TRBV28	CASSLNLAGQETQYF	TGTGCCAGCAGTTTAAACCTAGCGGGCCAAGAGACCCAGTACTTC
few	TRBJ2-1	NA	TRBV9	CASSVGVEQFF	TGTGCCAGCAGCGTCGGGGTTGAGCAGTTCTTC
few	TRBJ2-3	NA	TRBV5-1	CASSITGVAGRTDTQYF	TGCGCCAGCAGTATAACAGGGGTAGCGGGACGCACAGATACGCAGTATTTT
few	TRBJ2-7	NA	TRBV12-3/TRBV12-4	CASSIGVGAEQYF	TGTGCCAGCAGTATAGGAGTGGGGGCCGAGCAGTACTTC
few	TRBJ2-4	NA	TRBV7-2	CASSRGWQGDRIAKNIQYF	TGTGCCAGCAGCCGGGGCTGGCAAGGCGACAGAATAGCCAAAAACATTCAGTACTTC
NA	TRBJ1-5	TRBD1	TRBV28	CASLNTDRGQPQHF	TGTGCCAGCCTGAATACCGACAGGGGTCAGCCCCAGCATTTT
NA	TRBJ2-5	NA	TRBV6-2/TRBV6-3	CASSPTDRGETQYF	TGTGCCAGCAGTCCGACGGACAGAGGCGAGACCCAGTACTTC
NA	TRBJ2-7	NA	TRBV20-1	CSAAGSYEQYF	TGCAGTGCTGCAGGCTCCTACGAGCAGTACTTC
few	TRBJ1-5	NA	TRBV7-2	CASSLGGGGGNQPQHF	TGTGCCAGCAGCTTAGGTGGTGGGGGGGGCAATCAGCCCCAGCATTTT
NA	TRBJ1-1	NA	TRBV4-3	CGSSQGGGTEAFF	TGCGGCAGCAGCCAAGGGGGGGGGACTGAAGCTTTCTTT
NA	TRBJ2-5	NA	TRBV14	CASSQPGAYEQYF	TGTGCCAGCAGCCAACCGGGGGCGTATGAGCAGTACTTC